The 18 T cell receptor beta chains presented below share a single source sample, sequenced in a study of CD8 T cells in Susac syndrome. With random hexamers, 0.5 to 1 ug RNA was reverse transcribed. TCRdb called the immunoSEQ multiplex PCR reads again in MiXCR, with one record for every CDR3 protein. The data hold about 120,000 distinct CDR3 sequences, with just over 95% observed a single time. The specimen was CD4+ T cells from PBMCs. The receptors were sampled from a human donor with Susac syndrome.

This CDR3 is CASSEGGLASPEQYF. The CDR3 bases are TGTGCCAGCAGTGAAGGGGGACTAGCGTCTCCCGAGCAGTACTTC. This chain uses TRBV2 with TRBJ2-7, with 10 bases that match TRBD2. Trimming removed 1 base from V and 6 bases from J; junction bases left unmatched: 6. Germline CDR1 SNHLY, CDR2 FYNNEI. This CDR3 has 15 amino acids.

V and J are TRBV30 and TRBJ1-5, with D maybe TRBD1 (5 bases). Trimming left V 5 bases short and J 2 bases short, with 13 bases between. This CDR3 has 14 amino acids. Germline V gives CDR1 GTSNPN, CDR2 SVGIG (reference sequence). The DNA of the CDR3 is TGTGCCTGGGACCACGTGGGGGGCAATCAGCCCCAGCATTTT. Translation: CAWDHVGGNQPQHF. Full variable domain (missing parts from reference TRBV30 and TRBJ1-5): SQTIHQWPATLVQPVGSPLSLECTVEGTSNPNLYWYRQAAGRGLQLLFYSVGIGQISSEVPQNLSASRPQDRQFILSSKKLLLSDSGFYLCAWDHVGGNQPQHFGDGTRLSIL.

The chain is built from TRBV20-1 and TRBJ2-1; maybe TRBD2 (6 bases). Trimming pared 6 bases from V and 0 bases from J, leaving 18 bases between. The CDR3 runs 16 residues. CDR1 is DFQATT, CDR2 SNEGSKA, per germline (reference sequence). The CDR3 DNA sequence: TGCAGTGCCAAGGAGGAGGGGCAAGGCTCCTACAATGAGCAGTTCTTC. It codes for CSAKEEGQGSYNEQFF.

This chain links TRBV9 with TRBJ2-2; 7 bases fit TRBD2. This CDR3 has 16 residues. The junction had 3 bases not matched to a gene; V was cut back by 0 bases and J by 1 base. In germline, CDR1 is SGDLS, CDR2 YYNGEE. The CDR3: CASSVVAGVNTGELFF. CDR3 DNA: TGTGCCAGCAGCGTAGTGGCGGGAGTGAACACCGGGGAGCTGTTTTTT.

This chain connects TRBV20-1 to TRBJ2-1, with 9 bases identical to TRBD1. The CDR3 runs 16 residues. CDR1 and CDR2 (germline): DFQATT, SNEGSKA (reference sequence). Unmatched junction bases numbered 11, after V lost 4 bases and J lost 4 bases. This CDR3 is CSAKGTGTGIYNEQFF. CDR3 bases: TGCAGTGCTAAAGGTACCGGGACAGGGATTTACAATGAGCAGTTCTTC.

This chain connects TRBV18 to TRBJ2-7; 8 bases map to TRBD2. V lost 3 bases, J lost 5 bases, and 9 bases stayed unmatched. The CDR3 is 15 residues long. Germline loops: CDR1 KGHSH, CDR2 LQKENI. CDR3 nucleotides: TGTGCCAGCTCACCTTCCAGCGGGAGAATCAACGAGCAGTACTTC. Protein sequence: CASSPSSGRINEQYF.

This chain joins TRBV7-9 and TRBJ2-7; perhaps TRBD1 as D (5 bases). From germline, CDR1 is SEHNR and CDR2 FQNEAQ (reference sequence). The ends were cut back, 8 bases at V and 3 bases at J, with 11 bases in the middle. This CDR3 has 12 amino acids. CDR3 loop: CASGRRDYEQYF. The CDR3 DNA sequence: TGTGCCAGCGGCCGCAGGGACTACGAGCAGTACTTC.

V usage is TRBV7-2 and J usage is TRBJ2-1; 12 bases map to TRBD2. The germline V gene encodes CDR1 SGHTA and CDR2 FQGNSA. The CDR3 consists of 15 residues. After removal of 5 bases from V and 8 bases from J, the junction contained 7 bases not matched to a gene. CDR3 nucleotides: TGTGCCAGCAGCCCTCCTAGCGGGAGGGCCGATGAGCAGTTCTTC. Translation: CASSPPSGRADEQFF.

The chain recombines TRBV7-9 with TRBJ1-4; 9 positions agree with TRBD1. The CDR3 is 16 amino acids. Germline V gene sequence: CDR1 SEHNR, CDR2 FQNEAQ (reference sequence). V shed 6 bases, J shed 8 bases, and the junction held 13 bases outside the gene matches. CDR3 region: CASSRTGTGRREKLFF. The CDR3 bases are TGTGCCAGCAGTAGAACCGGGACAGGGCGGAGGGAAAAACTGTTTTTT.

The chain combines TRBV24-1 with TRBJ2-2; D is uncertain. The V end was cut by 0 bases, the J end by 7 bases, with 2 bases between. The germline V gene encodes CDR1 KGHDR and CDR2 SFDVKD. The CDR3 extends over 12 amino acids. The CDR3 DNA reads TGTGCCACCAGTGATTTGTTCGGGGAGCTGTTTTTT. It yields the protein CATSDLFGELFF.

The V call is TRBV27, the J call TRBJ2-2; TRBD2 matches 16 bases. Trimming removed 6 bases from V and 6 bases from J; junction bases left unmatched: 7. CDR3 length: 17 residues. CDR1 is MNHEY, CDR2 SMNVEV, per germline (reference sequence). CDR3: CASRAGTSGRASGELFF. CDR3 nucleotide sequence: TGTGCCAGCAGGGCCGGGACTAGCGGGAGGGCCTCCGGGGAGCTGTTTTTT.

This chain uses TRBV20-1 with TRBJ2-1; TRBD2 aligns across 9 bases. The germline CDR1 and CDR2 sequences are DFQATT and SNEGSKA (reference sequence). V was clipped by 8 bases and J by 0 bases; unmatched bases: 8. The CDR3 length is 15 residues. CDR3 nucleotides: TGCAGTACTCGTAATAGCGGGAGCTCCTACAATGAGCAGTTCTTC. Protein product: CSTRNSGSSYNEQFF.

In the case of this clonotype: Compared with germline, one end of the junction differs, possibly owing to a read error. This chain uses TRBV18 with TRBJ2-7; tentatively, D is TRBD1 (6 bases). Germline assignment: CDR1 KGHSH and CDR2 LQKENI. CDR3 length: 14 amino acids. CDR3 nucleotides: TGTGCCAGCTCCCCACGACAGGAAAACTACGAGCAGTACTTC. Amino acids: CASSPRQENYEQYF.

The V and J genes are TRBV30 and TRBJ2-3; the match to TRBD2 covers 13 bases. V gave up 5 bases and J gave up 2 bases; unmatched junction bases: 1. Germline V gene sequence: CDR1 GTSNPN, CDR2 SVGIG (reference sequence). The CDR3 totals 14 residues. CDR3: CAWGTSGTTDTQYF. The CDR3 bases are TGTGCCTGGGGGACTAGCGGGACCACAGATACGCAGTATTTT.

J is TRBJ2-1 and V is TRBV3-1, with TRBD2 matching 9 bases. Germline V gene data show CDR1 as LGHDT and CDR2 as YNNKEL (reference sequence). The length of the CDR3 is 15 residues. The V and J ends lost 1 base and 5 bases, in that order; junction bases with no gene match: 3. The CDR3 here is CASSQATSGHNEQFF. The CDR3 nucleotides read TGTGCCAGCAGCCAAGCCACTAGCGGGCACAATGAGCAGTTCTTC.

V and J are TRBV30 and TRBJ1-2; 9 nucleotides match TRBD1. The germline CDR1 and CDR2 sequences are GTSNPN and SVGIG (reference sequence). After removal of 3 bases from V and 4 bases from J, the junction contained 9 bases not matched to a gene. The CDR3 is 15 amino acids. CDR3 nucleotide sequence: TGTGCCTGGAGACAAACCGGGACAGGGATCTATGGCTACACCTTC. This codes for CAWRQTGTGIYGYTF.

V is TRBV11-2 and J is TRBJ2-7, with D perhaps matching TRBD2 (6 bases). The CDR3 loop spans 14 amino acids. Trimming stripped 3 bases from V and 0 bases from J, with 9 bases between. CDR1 SGHAT and CDR2 FQNNGV come from the germline V gene. As DNA, the CDR3 is TGTGCCAGCAGCTTGGGGAGGCCCTCCTACGAGCAGTACTTC. This gives the protein CASSLGRPSYEQYF.

V gene TRBV29-1 combines with J gene TRBJ2-1, with D tentatively TRBD1 or TRBD2 (5 bases each). This CDR3 has 14 amino acids. Trimming cost V 3 bases and J 4 bases, with 13 bases left between them. Germline loops: CDR1 SQVTM, CDR2 ANQGSEA. The CDR3 reads CSVETGQTYNEQFF. The CDR3 region has the DNA TGCAGCGTTGAGACGGGGCAAACATACAATGAGCAGTTCTTC.